Sequencing of this T cell receptor (beta chain) was carried out in a study of glioma-infiltrating T cells after dendritic cell vaccination. Background on the study: Treatment, given 2003 to 2012, was autologous tumor lysate-pulsed dendritic cell vaccination.

Study results and limitations: Higher TCR clonality did not directly relate to longer survival.

Generated by immunoSEQ multiplex PCR, the TCRdb table keeps only in-frame clones and is missing some. Found here are under 100,000 clones, roughly 84% of them singletons; the top ten hold roughly 2.9%. With respect to this clone: Its antigen is unidentified.

Fresh-frozen tumor tissue and more than two years of survival data were available for all. Blood PBMC samples: pre-vaccination, two weeks post third vaccination, and at tumor progression. Germline values: CDR1 LNHNV, CDR2 YYDKDF (reference sequence). Trimming took 5 bases from V and 0 from J, leaving 6 bases between them. The CDR3 length is 13 residues. Here the sequenced sample was blood, taken before dendritic cell vaccination. This clonotype originated in a human donor with glioblastoma. This chain uses TRBV15 with TRBJ2-3; D not certain. The CDR3 here is CATSQTSTDTQYF. CDR3 bases: TGTGCCACCAGCCAGACTAGCACAGATACGCAGTATTTT. The full variable domain, in which reference TRBV15 and TRBJ2-3 provide the parts outside the CDR3, is DAMVIQNPRYQVTQFGKPVTLSCSQTLNHNVMYWYQQKSSQAPKLLFHYYDKDFNNEADTPDNFQSRRPNTSFCFLDIRSPGLGDTAMYLCATSQTSTDTQYFGPGTRLTVL.